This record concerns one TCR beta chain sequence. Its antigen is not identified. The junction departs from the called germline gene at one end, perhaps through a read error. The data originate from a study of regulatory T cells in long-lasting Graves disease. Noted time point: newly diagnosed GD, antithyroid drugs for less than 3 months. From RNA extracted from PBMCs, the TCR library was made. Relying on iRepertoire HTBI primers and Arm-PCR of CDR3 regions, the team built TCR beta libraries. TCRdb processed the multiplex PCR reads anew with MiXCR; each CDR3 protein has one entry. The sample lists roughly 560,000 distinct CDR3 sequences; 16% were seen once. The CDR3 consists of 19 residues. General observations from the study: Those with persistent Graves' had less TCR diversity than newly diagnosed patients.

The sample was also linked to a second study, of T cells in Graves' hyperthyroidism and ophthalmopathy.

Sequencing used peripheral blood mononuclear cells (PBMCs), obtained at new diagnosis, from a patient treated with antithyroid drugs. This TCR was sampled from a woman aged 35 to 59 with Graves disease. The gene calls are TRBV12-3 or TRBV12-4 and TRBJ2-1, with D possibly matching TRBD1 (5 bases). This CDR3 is CATSVPHQSGRAVYNEQFF. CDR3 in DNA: TGTGCCACCAGTGTTCCACACCAGTCCGGCAGGGCTGTATACAATGAGCAGTTCTTC.